The subject of this entry is one T cell receptor beta chain. This sample was included in a study of cytomegalovirus exposure and HLA in healthy donors. Using immunoSEQ multiplex PCR, the repertoire was profiled, and TCRdb retains in-frame clones only, with some absent. Altogether about 65,000 clones are present, approximately 90% being singletons, with the ten largest covering about 1.2%. J was trimmed by 2 bases and V by 6 bases; bases with no gene match: 16. Germline V gene lookup returns CDR1 SEHNR and CDR2 FQNEAQ (reference sequence). The CDR3 loop spans 17 amino acids. The sample taken for sequencing was PBMCs. This TCR came from a woman aged 18-29 years in good health and CMV-seronegative. The chain recombines TRBV7-9 with TRBJ2-7; 7 nucleotides align to TRBD1. The CDR3 DNA reads as TGTGCCAGCAGTCCACCCTGGGACAGCAGAAGGACCTACGAGCAGTACTTC. It specifies CASSPPWDSRRTYEQYF.